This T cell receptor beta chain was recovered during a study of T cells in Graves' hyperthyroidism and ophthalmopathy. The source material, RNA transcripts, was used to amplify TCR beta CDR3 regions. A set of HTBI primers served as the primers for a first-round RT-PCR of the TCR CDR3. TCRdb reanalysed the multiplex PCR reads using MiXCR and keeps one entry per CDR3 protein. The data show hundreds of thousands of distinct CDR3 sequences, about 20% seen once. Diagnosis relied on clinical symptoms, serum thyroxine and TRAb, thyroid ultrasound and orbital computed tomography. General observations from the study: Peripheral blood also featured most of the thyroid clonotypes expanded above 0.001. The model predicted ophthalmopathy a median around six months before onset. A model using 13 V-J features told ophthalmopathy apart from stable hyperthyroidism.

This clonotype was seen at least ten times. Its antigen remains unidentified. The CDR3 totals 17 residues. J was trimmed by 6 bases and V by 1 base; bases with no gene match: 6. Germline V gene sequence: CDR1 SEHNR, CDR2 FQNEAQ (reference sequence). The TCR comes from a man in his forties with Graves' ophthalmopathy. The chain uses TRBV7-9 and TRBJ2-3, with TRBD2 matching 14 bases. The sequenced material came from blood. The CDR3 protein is CASSLGLAGGRSDTQYF. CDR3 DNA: TGTGCCAGCAGCTTAGGACTAGCGGGAGGGCGATCGGATACGCAGTATTTT. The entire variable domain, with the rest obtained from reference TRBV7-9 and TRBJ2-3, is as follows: DTGVSQNPRHKITKRGQNVTFRCDPISEHNRLYWYRQTLGQGPEFLTYFQNEAQLEKSRLLSDRFSAERPKGSFSTLEIQRTEQGDSAMYLCASSLGLAGGRSDTQYFGPGTRLTVL.